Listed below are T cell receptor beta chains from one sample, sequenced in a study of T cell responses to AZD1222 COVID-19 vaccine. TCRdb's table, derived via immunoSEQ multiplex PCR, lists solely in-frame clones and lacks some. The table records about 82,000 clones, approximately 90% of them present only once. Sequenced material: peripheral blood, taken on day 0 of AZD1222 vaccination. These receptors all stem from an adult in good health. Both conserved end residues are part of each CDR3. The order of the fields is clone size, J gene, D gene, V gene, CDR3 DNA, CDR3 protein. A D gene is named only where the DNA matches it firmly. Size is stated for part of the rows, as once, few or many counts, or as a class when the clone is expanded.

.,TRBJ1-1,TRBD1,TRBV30,TGTGCCTGGAGGACAGGGGTCTTTGGTGAAGCTTTCTTT,CAWRTGVFGEAFF
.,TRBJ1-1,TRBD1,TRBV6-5,TGTGCCAGCAGTTACGACAGGGGTATGAACACTGAAGCTTTCTTT,CASSYDRGMNTEAFF
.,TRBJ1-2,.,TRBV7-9,TGTGCCAGCAGCTTAGAAACAGCCAGAACGTCATTTAACTATGGCTACACCTTC,CASSLETARTSFNYGYTF
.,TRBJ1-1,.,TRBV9,TGTGCCAGCAGTTTGCGTGCGCACACTGAAGCTTTCTTT,CASSLRAHTEAFF
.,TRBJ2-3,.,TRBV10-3,TGTGCCATCGGGGAAGGGTTGGTAGCAGATACGCAGTATTTT,CAIGEGLVADTQYF
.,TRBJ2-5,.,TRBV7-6,TGTGCCAGCACACCTATGGGGAATGGGGTAGGAGAGACCCAGTACTTC,CASTPMGNGVGETQYF
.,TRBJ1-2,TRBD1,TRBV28,TGTGCCAGCAGCTATGGGACAGTGAATTATGGCTACACCTTC,CASSYGTVNYGYTF
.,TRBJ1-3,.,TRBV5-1,TGCGCCAGCAGCTTGGGACGGATCTCTGGAAACACCATATATTTT,CASSLGRISGNTIYF
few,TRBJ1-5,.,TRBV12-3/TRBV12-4,TGTGCCAGCAGGTGGACAACTAATCAGCCCCAGCATTTT,CASRWTTNQPQHF
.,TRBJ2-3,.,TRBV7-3,TGTGCCAGCAGCTTAATCAGTGGTGCGGCAGATACGCAGTATTTT,CASSLISGAADTQYF
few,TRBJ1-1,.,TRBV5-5,TGTGCCAGCAGCTGGACTTACGGTATGAACACTGAAGCTTTCTTT,CASSWTYGMNTEAFF
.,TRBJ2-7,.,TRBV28,TGTGCCAGCAGTCCGACGGTGATTTCCTACGAGCAGTACTTC,CASSPTVISYEQYF